The T cell receptor (beta chain) under discussion was sequenced for a study of shared clonotypes between healthy human individuals (dated by TCRdb to between 2020 and 2021). With respect to the entire study: Three men and two women, aged 18 to 49 years, made up the cohort. For each donor, CD4 naive and CD4 memory were each run on three plates, CD8 naive on two plates, and CD8 memory on one plate. To estimate repertoire size and how much clonotypes are shared between individuals, the study performed deep sequencing of blood TCR repertoires from roughly five healthy adults. To increase sequencing depth and limit assay-specific biases, different laboratories used diverse techniques to prepare libraries and sequence TCR repertoires. Each donor's leukapheresis produced roughly between roughly 0.85 and 9.5 billion PBMCs. Overall results and qualifications from the work: Pairwise subsampling led to the expectation that sequencing depth would affect the degree of clonotype sharing among donors. Even with the large sequencing depth, rarefaction of the sorted-subset datasets indicated that sequencing was incomplete. Because the study included only a small number of donors, the genetic and exposure-history diversity represented was limited. Estimated clonotype richness was generally larger for naive than for memory subsets. Only blood was sampled, and tissue TCR repertoires likely differ from those in blood. When several donors were compared, the shared fraction of clonotypes was 5% to 6.5% for naive CD4, 3.5% to 4% for naive CD8, more than 2% for memory CD4, and 0.4% for memory CD8. Compared with non-shared clonotypes, clonotypes shared by all four sorted-subset donors had higher generation probabilities.

Using the deep immunoSEQ assay, TCR CDR3 regions were amplified from genomic DNA by multiplex PCR. For each cell subset, the extracted genomic DNA was distributed evenly across all wells of several immunoSEQ 96-well plates, and each plate served as one replicate. For sorted subsets, about 200 ng genomic DNA, equal to some 28,000 T cell genomes, was loaded into each replicate PCR. The purified libraries were quantified using a Qubit 3.0 fluorometer, sized with a Bioanalyzer 2100, and then quantified again using the KAPA Library Quantification kit. Every immunoSEQ 96-well plate was sequenced on a dedicated single-read 150-cycle Illumina NextSeq 550 flow cell. For the original study's pipeline: Because the immunoSEQ output included only junctional sequences and no quality scores, the filtering could not be the same as the filtering used for full-length reads. Sequences were annotated with PyIR, a Python wrapper for IgBLAST v1.9, using IMGT germline references to assign V/J genes and CDR3. Reads were removed for weak V/J assignments (E-value above 1e-6), missing CDR3, stop codons, out-of-frame junctions, or ambiguous translated residues. V3J clonotypes were defined as sequences sharing the same inferred V gene, J gene, and CDR3 amino acid sequence. Percentage overlap between repertoires was computed as shared unique clonotypes divided by the size of the smaller repertoire. RTK rarefaction, the Chao1 estimator, and Recon v2.1 estimates of unobserved clonotypes were used to assess repertoire richness. For all TCRbeta clonotypes obtained by the gDNA method from several donors, generation probabilities were computed with OLGA. TCRdb retrieved this table from immuneACCESS and kept in-frame rearrangements only. Not all clones are present; in checked studies, unresolved V genes account for under half, and no reason is known for the remainder. That table furnishes V, J and clone size, whereas the DNA furnished D and trimming. This sample lists under 550,000 clones; 96% were detected once. The biggest ten clones account for approximately 0.06% of the sample.

The CDR3 covers 13 residues, taking in both the cysteine and the phenylalanine. The kept DNA is CDR3 alone, 39 bases in frame from the first base. For CDR1 and CDR2, the germline V gene lists MNHEY and SVGAGI. The donors were healthy, HIV-negative adults who had no recently reported acute infections or vaccinations. Every donor was a Caucasian adult living in Nashville, Tennessee, USA. Magnetic negative selection was used to enrich CD4+ T cells, after which naive cells were positively selected on CD45RA and the negative fraction became the memory subset. Blood was obtained by leukapheresis, after which PBMCs were separated by Ficoll-Histopaque density gradient centrifugation and cryopreserved in liquid nitrogen vapor phase. Purity and quantity of every magnetically sorted T cell population were checked by analytical flow cytometry. Genomic DNA was isolated from each sorted fraction and quantified by UV absorbance on a Nanodrop 2000c.

Comments on this clone: What this receptor recognizes is not known. The input lacks base qualities; no much larger clone sits a single base away.

The sequenced sample consisted of naive CD4+ T cells sorted from blood. The sample's cell subset or site label is to be understood as: CD45RA+ positively selected. The sequence was obtained from a woman in her twenties or thirties in good health. This sequence uses TRBV6-5 and TRBJ2-7; the D segment might be TRBD1 or TRBD2, since each matches 5 bases. The DNA sequence is TGTGCAGCCTCGGGACGCGCCCCCTACGAGCAGTACTTC. Translated, it reads CAASGRAPYEQYF.